Sequencing of this T cell receptor beta chain was carried out in a study of shared clonotypes between healthy human individuals. This was a deep-level run. Clones were read by immunoSEQ multiplex PCR, and TCRdb kept only the in-frame ones, dropping some. Of about 2,200,000 clones in the sample, 85% to 95% are singletons; the top ten hold around 1.7%. Naive CD8 isolation took CD45RO-negative cells positively selected for CCR7 and excluded terminally differentiated effector memory CD45RA+ cells. V lost 1 base to trimming and J lost 1 base; unmatched junction nucleotides: 4. The germline CDR1 and CDR2 sequences are MGHRA and YSYEKL. There are 15 residues in the CDR3.

V usage is TRBV4-1 and J usage is TRBJ2-7; 7 positions agree with TRBD1. The receptor was isolated from a man aged 18 to 30 in good health. Some clones in this sample may be carry-over from other donors' samples. Input material: naive CD8+ T cells from PBMCs. CDR3 nucleotides: TGCGCCAGCAGCCAAGGGTGGGGACAGTCCTACGAGCAGTACTTC. Protein: CASSQGWGQSYEQYF.